Following are 26 T cell receptor beta chains from one sample sequenced in a study of shared clonotypes between healthy human individuals. The naive CD8 population came from CD45RO-negative cells selected for CCR7, without terminally differentiated effector memory CD45RA+ cells. Assay: immunoSEQ multiplex PCR; the TCRdb copy retains only in-frame clones and omits some. The table shows approximately 840,000 clones, with about 96% occurring only once. Material for sequencing was naive CD8+ T cells sorted from blood. The receptors here all came from a man aged 30-40 years in good health.

This clone was recorded only once. The J gene is TRBJ2-7, the V gene TRBV7-8; 7 nucleotides line up with TRBD2. The CDR3 has 15 residues. V lost 3 bases and J lost 0; bases outside the gene matches: 5. Germline assignment: CDR1 SGHVS and CDR2 FQNEAQ. This CDR3 reads CASSFSGGSSYEQYF. CDR3 coding DNA: TGTGCCAGCAGCTTTAGTGGCGGGAGCTCCTACGAGCAGTACTTC. Drawing the rest from reference TRBV7-8 and TRBJ2-7, the complete variable domain is GAGVSQSPRYKVAKRGQDVALRCDPISGHVSLFWYQQALGQGPEFLTYFQNEAQLDKSGLPSDRFFAERPEGSVSTLKIQRTQQEDSAVYLCASSFSGGSSYEQYFGPGTRLTVT.

The chain carries TRBV27 and TRBJ1-5; D perhaps matches TRBD1 (5 bases). Germline-derived CDR1 and CDR2 are MNHEY and SMNVEV (reference sequence). CDR3 length equals 15 residues. V gave up 3 bases and J gave up 7 bases, with 16 bases separating them. This CDR3 reads CASSFKRDQRQPQHF. CDR3 DNA: TGTGCCAGCAGTTTTAAACGGGACCAAAGGCAGCCCCAGCATTTT.

V gene TRBV19 combines with J gene TRBJ1-2; 7 bases fit TRBD1. Germline lookup yields CDR1 LNHDA and CDR2 SQIVND (reference sequence). The CDR3 has 17 amino acids. Losses at the gene ends were 3 bases for V and 3 bases for J; bases not matched to a gene: 13. The CDR3 loop reads CASSMVEGAAFDYGYTF. The CDR3 DNA is TGTGCCAGTAGTATGGTTGAGGGGGCGGCCTTTGACTATGGCTACACCTTC.

V and J are TRBV14 and TRBJ2-1; 11 nucleotides match TRBD2. V was pared by 3 bases and J by 8 bases, with 9 bases of the junction left unmatched. The CDR3 extends over 16 amino acids. Germline V lookup: CDR1 SGHDN, CDR2 FVKESK. The CDR3 DNA sequence: TGTGCCAGCAGCCAGGGGGGACTAGCGGCCGGGGATGAGCAGTTCTTC. It encodes CASSQGGLAAGDEQFF. The variable domain in full, with the rest retrieved from reference TRBV14 and TRBJ2-1, is EAGVTQFPSHSVIEKGQTVTLRCDPISGHDNLYWYRRVMGKEIKFLLHFVKESKQDESGMPNNRFLAERTGGTYSTLKVQPAELEDSGVYFCASSQGGLAAGDEQFFGPGTRLTVL.

J is TRBJ2-7 and V is TRBV6-5, with D perhaps TRBD1 or TRBD2 (6 bases each). Germline CDR1 MNHEY, CDR2 SVGAGI. The CDR3 runs to 13 residues. Between the trimmed V and J ends, which lost 4 bases and 5 bases, there was a span of 12 bases. The CDR3 DNA follows: TGTGCCAGCAGTTGGGGGGCGGATGACGAGCAGTACTTC. Protein: CASSWGADDEQYF.

CDR3 residues: CASRVSGSSYNEQFF. As DNA, the CDR3 is TGTGCCAGTAGGGTTAGCGGGAGCTCCTACAATGAGCAGTTCTTC. The chain carries TRBV19 and TRBJ2-1; 9 bases align to TRBD2. Per the germline V gene, CDR1 is LNHDA and CDR2 is SQIVND (reference sequence). The CDR3 length is 15 residues. Losses at the gene ends were 6 bases for V and 0 bases for J; bases not matched to a gene: 3.

V usage is TRBV7-9 and J usage is TRBJ1-1; D is unclear. This CDR3 spans 14 amino acids. Per germline, CDR1 SEHNR and CDR2 FQNEAQ (reference sequence). V lost 5 bases and J lost 2, with 12 bases in between. The CDR3 DNA reads as TGTGCCAGCAGCAATATAGGAGAAAACACTGAAGCTTTCTTT. It translates to CASSNIGENTEAFF.

This clone appeared a single time. The V call is TRBV25-1, the J call TRBJ2-1, with D hard to call. Germline CDR1 MGHDK, CDR2 SYGVNS. Trimming left V 6 bases short and J 4 bases short, with 16 bases between. The CDR3 spans 15 residues. CDR3 protein: CASSRLSGIYNEQFF. In nucleotides, the CDR3 is TGTGCCAGCAGCAGATTGAGTGGGATTTACAATGAGCAGTTCTTC.

The rearrangement joins TRBV9 to TRBJ1-2; possibly TRBD1 for D (5 bases). Per the germline V gene, CDR1 is SGDLS and CDR2 is YYNGEE. There are 15 residues in the CDR3. Trimming left V 4 bases short and J 4 bases short, with 17 bases between. The CDR3 sequence: CASSPGGEGFYGYTF. The CDR3 DNA follows: TGTGCCAGCAGCCCGGGAGGGGAGGGGTTCTATGGCTACACCTTC.

This chain connects TRBV7-2 to TRBJ2-5, with a possible D match to TRBD1 (6 bases). The V end was cut by 6 bases, the J end by 1 base, with 18 bases between. This CDR3 is built from 16 residues. Germline CDR1 reads SGHTA; CDR2 reads FQGNSA. CDR3: CASSRSGEGAQETQYF. The CDR3 DNA sequence: TGTGCCAGCAGTCGGTCAGGGGAAGGGGCCCAAGAGACCCAGTACTTC.

J is TRBJ1-3 and V is TRBV18; D perhaps matches TRBD1 (5 bases). The CDR3 covers 15 residues. V lost 3 bases, J lost 0 bases, and 9 bases lay in between. The germline V gene has CDR1 KGHSH and CDR2 LQKENI. The CDR3 DNA reads as TGTGCCAGCTCACCTCGGGACCGCTCTGGAAACACCATATATTTT. This codes for CASSPRDRSGNTIYF.

The chain recombines TRBV7-6 with TRBJ1-4; no reliable D call. The CDR3 has 11 amino acids. Germline V gene data show CDR1 as SGHVS and CDR2 as FNYEAQ. Deletions cut 8 bases from V and 8 bases from J, with 9 bases between. CDR3 coding DNA: TGTGCCAGCGGACGGAACGAAAAACTGTTTTTT. Encoded protein: CASGRNEKLFF.

Points on this clone: Additional DNA sequences in this sample encode the identical CDR3. The chain recombines TRBV18 with TRBJ2-7; 9 nucleotides line up with TRBD1. The CDR3 totals 15 residues. J gave up 1 base and V 3 bases, and 4 bases lay outside the gene matches. The germline V gene has CDR1 KGHSH and CDR2 LQKENI. This chain's CDR3 is CASSPTGTGSYEQYF. CDR3 in DNA: TGTGCCAGCTCACCGACCGGGACAGGGTCCTACGAGCAGTACTTC.

CDR3 bases: TGTGCCAGCTCTCCGGGGACTAGCGGGGCAAGCACAGATACGCAGTATTTT. Its translation: CASSPGTSGASTDTQYF. The chain combines TRBV18 with TRBJ2-3; 13 bases map to TRBD2. The CDR3 loop spans 17 amino acids. The germline CDR1 and CDR2 sequences are KGHSH and LQKENI. V lost 6 bases and J lost 0; bases outside the gene matches: 6.

The rearrangement uses TRBV5-1 and TRBJ2-7, with 8 bases lining up with TRBD1. Germline V CDR1 and CDR2: SGHRS, YFSETQ. V trimming: 2 bases; J trimming: 3 bases; junction bases outside the gene matches: 4. CDR3 length: 14 residues. CDR3: CASSFAGGNYEQYF. In nucleotides, the CDR3 is TGCGCCAGCAGCTTTGCAGGGGGCAACTACGAGCAGTACTTC.

The chain is built from TRBV14 and TRBJ2-7, with 9 bases lining up with TRBD1. This CDR3 spans 16 amino acids. Germline lookup yields CDR1 SGHDN and CDR2 FVKESK. Trimming took 1 base from V and 3 from J; bases not matched to a gene: 7. For the CDR3, the DNA is TGTGCCAGCAGCCAAGGCAGCGGGACAGGGTACTACGAGCAGTACTTC. Translated, it gives CASSQGSGTGYYEQYF.

The V call is TRBV27, the J call TRBJ2-7, with TRBD1 matching 7 bases. With V trimmed by 5 bases and J by 4 bases, 5 bases remained unmatched. The germline CDR1 and CDR2 sequences are MNHEY and SMNVEV (reference sequence). This CDR3 comprises 13 residues. CDR3 bases: TGTGCCAGCAGTCCAGACAGGGCATACGAGCAGTACTTC. This codes for CASSPDRAYEQYF.

CDR3 loop: CASSGHPTPGGGPVYTQYF. The DNA for the CDR3 is TGCGCCAGCAGTGGGCACCCAACTCCCGGGGGGGGGCCGGTGTATACGCAGTATTTT. The chain joins TRBV10-2 to TRBJ2-3; 8 bases are a match to TRBD2. Per germline, CDR1 WSHSY and CDR2 SAAADI. V lost 4 bases and J lost 7; bases outside the gene matches: 22. This CDR3 comprises 19 residues.

CDR3 coding DNA: TGCGCCAGCAGTGAAGCGGAATCGAGCGGGAGTTACGAGCAGTACTTC. It encodes CASSEAESSGSYEQYF. The chain couples TRBV10-1 to TRBJ2-7; 8 bases map to TRBD2. CDR3 size: 16 residues. V gave up 3 bases and J gave up 4 bases; unmatched junction bases: 11. Germline CDR1 reads WNHNN; CDR2 reads SYGVQD (reference sequence).

J is TRBJ2-1 and V is TRBV10-2; possible D gene TRBD2, 6 bases. The CDR3 is 13 amino acids. Germline V CDR1 and CDR2: WSHSY, SAAADI. The V gene lost 7 bases and the J gene lost 10 bases, with 17 bases spanning the gap. The CDR3 DNA is TGCGCCAGCACCGAGACTAGGGGATGGGAGCAGTTCTTC. This translates into CASTETRGWEQFF.

The chain has TRBV2 and TRBJ1-1, with 7 bases lining up with TRBD1. Per the germline V gene, CDR1 is SNHLY and CDR2 is FYNNEI. The junction had 10 bases not matched to a gene; V was cut back by 8 bases and J by 7 bases. The CDR3 extends over 13 amino acids. CDR3 sequence: CASLGGGTIEAFF. As DNA, the CDR3 is TGTGCCAGCCTAGGGGGCGGGACGATTGAAGCTTTCTTT. Together with reference TRBV2 and TRBJ1-1, the CDR3 gives the full variable domain: EPEVTQTPSHQVTQMGQEVILRCVPISNHLYFYWYRQILGQKVEFLVSFYNNEISEKSEIFDDQFSVERPDGSNFTLKIRSTKLEDSAMYFCASLGGGTIEAFFGQGTRLTVV.

As concerns this clone: Other DNA sequences in the sample encode the same CDR3. This rearrangement joins TRBV9 to TRBJ1-2; perhaps TRBD1 as D (6 bases). Trimming cost V 2 bases and J 3 bases, with 11 bases left between them. Germline V CDR1 and CDR2: SGDLS, YYNGEE. This CDR3 comprises 14 residues. The CDR3 loop reads CASSVGGTHYGYTF. CDR3 coding DNA: TGTGCCAGCAGCGTTGGAGGGACACACTATGGCTACACCTTC.

The genes are TRBV4-3 and TRBJ2-3; D is unclear. V was clipped by 0 bases and J by 4 bases, with 17 bases between them. From germline, CDR1 is LGHNA and CDR2 YSLEER. CDR3 length equals 17 residues. Here the CDR3 reads CASSQDGFVGHADTQYF. CDR3 nucleotides: TGCGCCAGCAGCCAAGATGGTTTCGTGGGTCACGCAGATACGCAGTATTTT.

V and J are TRBV5-1 and TRBJ2-7; 7 nucleotides match TRBD1. V dropped 1 base and J dropped 3; count of bases not matched to a gene: 13. Germline loops: CDR1 SGHRS, CDR2 YFSETQ. The CDR3 covers 17 residues. CDR3 loop: CASSLFPKGQRNYEQYF. CDR3 sequence (DNA): TGCGCCAGCAGCTTGTTTCCAAAGGGACAGAGAAACTACGAGCAGTACTTC.

J is TRBJ2-3 and V is TRBV25-1; weak D call: TRBD1 (6 bases). Germline CDR1 and CDR2: MGHDK and SYGVNS. CDR3 length: 14 residues. V was shortened by 6 bases and J by 0 bases, with 10 bases between the two germline ends. CDR3 residues: CASRTGLSTDTQYF. CDR3 in DNA: TGTGCCAGCAGGACAGGCCTAAGCACAGATACGCAGTATTTT.

V usage is TRBV7-9 and J usage is TRBJ2-7; D gene ambiguous. Germline CDR1 and CDR2: SEHNR and FQNEAQ (reference sequence). Trimming pared 1 base from V and 1 base from J, leaving 5 bases between. This CDR3 has 13 amino acids. This CDR3 reads CASSLDLSYEQYF. The CDR3 region has the DNA TGTGCCAGCAGCTTAGATCTGTCCTACGAGCAGTACTTC.